These 14 T cell receptor beta chains were all obtained from the same sample, sequenced in a study of OX40 agonist ivuxolimab in advanced cancers. Repertoires were generated with immunoSEQ multiplex PCR, while TCRdb's copy carries only in-frame clones and drops some. The sample comprises 99,000 or so clones, about 92% of which are singletons, and around 0.3% rests with the top ten. This specimen consisted of CD4+ or CD8+ T cells sorted from blood, obtained in a trial of the OX40 agonist ivuxolimab. The source of these receptors is an adult with an advanced solid tumor such as melanoma, head and neck, liver or kidney cancer.

This rearrangement joins TRBV19 to TRBJ1-2; possible D gene TRBD1, 6 bases. Germline V gene sequence: CDR1 LNHDA, CDR2 SQIVND (reference sequence). The CDR3 contains 14 residues. Trimming shortened V by 7 bases and J by 9 bases, and 21 bases separated the two germline ends. The CDR3 region has the DNA TGTGCCAGTAAGGGGCCAGGGGAGGCTTCGAGCTACACCTTC. This codes for CASKGPGEASSYTF.

The chain is built from TRBV11-2 and TRBJ2-5, with 11 bases identical to TRBD2. CDR1 and CDR2 from the germline V gene are SGHAT and FQNNGV. V lost 4 bases, J lost 9 bases, and 10 bases stayed unmatched. The CDR3 spans 15 residues. CDR3 nucleotide sequence: TGTGCCAGCAGCTCTTTAGCGGGGGGGCGCTGGGCCCAGTACTTC. Protein sequence: CASSSLAGGRWAQYF.

The rearrangement joins TRBV15 to TRBJ1-3; the D is unclear. Deletions cut 5 bases from V and 0 bases from J, with 11 bases between. This CDR3 is 15 amino acids long. Germline assignment: CDR1 LNHNV and CDR2 YYDKDF (reference sequence). In nucleotides, the CDR3 is TGTGCCACCAGCGCGGCAGCTGGCTCTGGAAACACCATATATTTT. This translates into CATSAAAGSGNTIYF.

This sequence joins TRBV11-3 and TRBJ2-1; TRBD1 agrees at 9 bases. V shed 5 bases, J shed 9 bases, and the junction held 8 bases outside the gene matches. CDR1 and CDR2 (germline): SGHNT, YENEEA. The CDR3 is 14 amino acids. CDR3 sequence (DNA): TGTGCCAGCAGCACCGAGGGACAGGGCACTGAGCAGTTCTTC. It specifies CASSTEGQGTEQFF.

The rearrangement uses TRBV4-3 and TRBJ2-1; 7 nucleotides line up with TRBD2. The CDR3 runs 19 residues. The ends lost 4 bases at V and 0 bases at J; junction bases unmatched: 15. The germline CDR1 and CDR2 sequences are LGHNA and YSLEER. The CDR3 sequence is CASSRRNPGLLSSYNEQFF. CDR3 sequence (DNA): TGCGCCAGCAGCCGCCGGAATCCGGGACTACTGAGCTCCTACAATGAGCAGTTCTTC.

The CDR3 DNA reads TGTGCCATTCGACAGGGAGGGGCCAACGTCCTGACTTTC. As protein: CAIRQGGANVLTF. V is TRBV10-3 and J is TRBJ2-6; TRBD1 agrees at 7 bases. The CDR3 spans 13 residues. In germline, CDR1 is ENHRY, CDR2 SYGVKD. Trimming took 9 bases from V and 4 from J; bases not matched to a gene: 3.

The chain joins TRBV30 to TRBJ1-5; D call uncertain. The CDR3 is 13 residues long. Germline V gene sequence: CDR1 GTSNPN, CDR2 SVGIG (reference sequence). Trimming removed 0 bases from V and 11 bases from J, with 14 bases in between. The CDR3 spells CAWSVPPVGAQHF. In nucleotides, the CDR3 is TGTGCCTGGAGTGTACCCCCTGTGGGAGCCCAGCATTTT.

Notes on this clone: At one of its ends the junction is not consistent with the germline gene, which may arise from a read error. The chain recombines TRBV4-3 with TRBJ2-5; no reliable D call. Germline assignment: CDR1 LGHNA and CDR2 YSLEER. This CDR3 region has 10 residues. Here the CDR3 reads CASSQSGADF. In nucleotides, the CDR3 is TGCGCCAGCAGCCAATCCGGTGCTGACTTC.

The chain joins TRBV4-1 to TRBJ2-7, with D possibly TRBD1 on 5 matching bases. The length of the CDR3 is 13 residues. CDR1 MGHRA and CDR2 YSYEKL come from the germline V gene. Trimming stripped 0 bases from V and 7 bases from J, with 10 bases between. This chain's CDR3 is CASSQDRAREQYF. CDR3 coding DNA: TGCGCCAGCAGCCAAGACAGGGCAAGGGAGCAGTACTTC.

The CDR3 DNA reads TGTGCCTGGAGCCACCCGAACACTGAAGCTTTCTTT. It yields the protein CAWSHPNTEAFF. J is TRBJ1-1 and V is TRBV30, with D unclear. Trimming removed 3 bases from V and 1 base from J, with 6 bases in between. CDR1 is GTSNPN, CDR2 SVGIG, per germline (reference sequence). The CDR3 length is 12 residues. Full variable domain (missing parts from reference TRBV30 and TRBJ1-1): SQTIHQWPATLVQPVGSPLSLECTVEGTSNPNLYWYRQAAGRGLQLLFYSVGIGQISSEVPQNLSASRPQDRQFILSSKKLLLSDSGFYLCAWSHPNTEAFFGQGTRLTVV.

The CDR3 bases are TGTGCCAGCAGCTTGGGGTTTCGGAGCGACACTGAAGCTTTCTTT. Translated: CASSLGFRSDTEAFF. The chain recombines TRBV5-4 with TRBJ1-1; no reliable D call. This CDR3 is built from 15 residues. Germline V gene data show CDR1 as SGHNT and CDR2 as YYREEE (reference sequence). Between the trimmed V and J ends, which lost 0 bases and 3 bases, there was a span of 12 bases.

The rearrangement uses TRBV6-1 and TRBJ1-1; D is possibly TRBD1 (5 bases). This CDR3 comprises 13 residues. Germline V gene data show CDR1 as MNHNS and CDR2 as SASEGT. Trimming left V 3 bases short and J 3 bases short, with 8 bases between. The CDR3 here is CASSDGAYTEAFF. The CDR3 DNA sequence: TGTGCCAGCAGTGACGGGGCGTACACTGAAGCTTTCTTT.

This clone was seen a single time. J is TRBJ1-5 and V is TRBV4-2, with D maybe TRBD1 (5 bases). This CDR3 comprises 14 residues. Germline CDR1 reads LGHNA; CDR2 reads YNFKEQ. The V end was cut by 0 bases, the J end by 5 bases, with 8 bases between. The CDR3: CASSQDRGDQPQHF. The DNA of the CDR3 is TGTGCCAGCAGCCAAGACAGAGGGGATCAGCCCCAGCATTTT.

The rearrangement uses TRBV30 and TRBJ2-1; 7 bases are a match to TRBD2. This CDR3 is 14 amino acids long. Per the germline V gene, CDR1 is GTSNPN and CDR2 is SVGIG (reference sequence). Germline trimming cut 2 bases from V and 4 bases from J; bases unmatched to any gene: 5. CDR3 loop: CAWSQTGGYNEQFF. In nucleotides, the CDR3 is TGTGCCTGGAGTCAGACGGGAGGATACAATGAGCAGTTCTTC.